Reported below is one T cell receptor beta chain. Its antigen remains undetermined. Base qualities were left out, and no much larger clone turns up one base away. TCRbeta CDR3 regions were amplified from genomic DNA by means of the immunoSEQ Assay, a bias-controlled multiplex PCR. The authors' analysis ran thus. The number of nucleated cells in each sample was estimated from the amplification of reference gene primers within the assay. To quantify the absolute abundance of each unique TCRbeta CDR3 rearrangement, sequence reads were collapsed and filtered. For each sample, productive Simpson clonality was calculated by taking the square root of Simpson's diversity index across productive rearrangements. Entries here come from immuneACCESS through TCRdb and include only in-frame sequences with V and J called. Some clones fail to appear in such tables; in the studies checked, an unresolved V gene covers under half of the shortfall, and the cause of the remainder is unknown. V, J and clone size are those of that table, while D and trimming were read from the DNA. This sample has roughly 150,000 clones in its table, and roughly 89% of those were observed once. The ten largest make up around a tenth of the sample.

The data were taken from a study of blood T cell repertoires in COVID-19 (dated by TCRdb to 2020 to 2021). About the investigation overall: Samples covering the acute and convalescent phases of COVID-19 were provided by collaborators in the United States, Italy and Spain. The prospective study material was composed of cDNA or gDNA derived from T cells, B-cell-depleted T cells, or PBMCs. The dataset comprised deeply sampled blood TCRbeta repertoires from subjects exposed to, actively infected with, or recovered from COVID-19. The repertoires were released in a freely available public database meant as a resource for research on the immune response to SARS-CoV-2. The samples were drawn from the first 160 participants of the ongoing ImmuneRACE study and from some 1,300 subjects provided by 6 global collaborators. The sample metadata nearly always contained a de-identified subject ID, COVID-19 status, age in years and sex. HLA class I and class II types, where available, came from metadata supplied by the sample provider rather than from assay-based typing. Findings and caveats that apply to the study as a whole: The quantity of clinical and demographic metadata differed by source and by participant and was supplied without curation.

V drops 4 bases and J drops 4 bases, leaving 13 bases in between. Taken from the germline V gene (reference sequence), the CDR1 and CDR2 loops are SEHNR and FQNEAQ. Inclusive of the bounding cysteine and phenylalanine, the CDR3 is 14 residues long. Only the CDR3 DNA is retained, 42 bases long and in frame from the first base. One collaborating source in Seattle enrolled patients during active infection and followed them longitudinally through the course of disease. Whole blood was collected in K2EDTA tubes by collaborating institutions according to the institutions' own protocols. For TCRbeta analysis, collaborators shipped samples in one of three forms: frozen whole blood, isolated PBMCs, or DNA extracted from either of those sample types.

The TCR sequence derives from a woman aged 70-85 years with COVID-19, enrolled during active disease. Rearrangement joined TRBV7-9 to TRBJ1-1; the D gene is perhaps TRBD1, from 6 matching bases. The sequencing sample was made of peripheral blood. In nucleotide form, the sequence is TGTGCCAGCAGCTGGGGGGGCAGGGGCACTGAAGCTTTCTTT. This sequence encodes CASSWGGRGTEAFF.